The clone carrying this T cell receptor beta chain was counted many times. This record belongs to a study of T cells in Graves' hyperthyroidism and ophthalmopathy. The hyperthyroidism was newly diagnosed and had lasted under 2 months; the patients were aged 18 to 65. The blood specimen was taken at initial hyperthyroidism diagnosis, before any ophthalmopathy symptoms. It was approximately 9.7 ml of fresh peripheral blood that supplied the PBMCs. The CDR3 contains 17 residues. Germline CDR1 and CDR2: SGHDT and YYEEEE. Trimming took 5 bases from V and 6 from J; bases not matched to a gene: 13. Amplified regions were TCR beta CDR3 sequences from RNA transcripts. Researchers ran a first-round RT-PCR on the TCR CDR3 using the HTBI primer set. TCRdb ran MiXCR on the multiplex PCR reads and lists one entry per CDR3 protein. Among 250,000 to 300,000 distinct CDR3 sequences, less than 15% were seen once, and the ten largest hold about an eighth.

The V gene is TRBV5-6, the J gene TRBJ2-3, with 12 bases matching TRBD2. Sequencing was performed on blood. The clonotype comes from a woman between 40 and 55 years old with Graves' hyperthyroidism that later progressed to Graves' ophthalmopathy. Here the CDR3 DNA reads TGTGCCAGCAGTTTTCCGACTAGCGGGGGTTTCGGGGATACGCAGTATTTT. Translating gives CASSFPTSGGFGDTQYF.